The 20 T cell receptor beta chains below were found in one sample sequenced in a study of blood T cell repertoires in COVID-19. Sequencing used immunoSEQ multiplex PCR; TCRdb keeps in-frame clones, though not all of them. The profile covers roughly 80,000 clones, with 84% appearing a single time and around 3.3% taken by the ten largest. Sequencing used peripheral blood. All receptors come from a man aged 45 to 65 with acute or convalescent COVID-19.

The J gene is TRBJ2-1, the V gene TRBV24-1; 8 bases are shared with TRBD1. The CDR3 is 15 residues long. Losses at the gene ends were 4 bases for V and 8 bases for J; bases not matched to a gene: 9. Looked up from germline, CDR1 is KGHDR and CDR2 is SFDVKD. This CDR3 is CATSDQGALRDEQFF. DNA for the CDR3: TGTGCCACCAGTGACCAGGGGGCTTTAAGGGATGAGCAGTTCTTC.

CDR3 residues: CASSAGWDYGYTF. The CDR3, as DNA: TGTGCCAGCAGTGCAGGCTGGGACTATGGCTACACCTTC. The genes are TRBV28 and TRBJ1-2; D uncertain. The CDR3 has 13 residues. The germline CDR1 and CDR2 sequences are MDHEN and SYDVKM. V was cut by 5 bases and J by 3 bases, with 10 bases left in between.

J is TRBJ2-1 and V is TRBV14; 8 bases align to TRBD1. The J segment lost 7 bases and the V segment lost 3 bases, leaving 11 bases of the junction unmatched. This CDR3 contains 16 residues. Germline loops: CDR1 SGHDN, CDR2 FVKESK. The CDR3 sequence: CASSQRWTGNANEQFF. The CDR3 nucleotides are TGTGCCAGCAGCCAGCGGTGGACAGGGAACGCAAATGAGCAGTTCTTC.

This chain joins TRBV27 and TRBJ2-7; unclear D gene. CDR3 length equals 16 residues. With 5 bases removed from V and 2 bases from J, the gap between germline ends came to 19 bases. Germline V gene sequence: CDR1 MNHEY, CDR2 SMNVEV (reference sequence). CDR3 sequence: CASSPTPDPNPYEQYF. CDR3 sequence (DNA): TGTGCCAGCAGTCCCACCCCCGATCCTAACCCCTACGAGCAGTACTTC.

This chain links TRBV27 with TRBJ1-6; 10 bases align to TRBD1. The germline V gene encodes CDR1 MNHEY and CDR2 SMNVEV (reference sequence). The CDR3 length is 13 residues. The ends lost 9 bases at V and 7 bases at J; junction bases unmatched: 3. CDR3 nucleotide sequence: TGTGCCAGTAAGGGACAGGGGAATTCACCCCTCCACTTT. Translated: CASKGQGNSPLHF.

The sample holds many counts of this clone. This sequence joins TRBV4-1 and TRBJ1-3, with unresolved D. Germline V gene sequence: CDR1 MGHRA, CDR2 YSYEKL. The CDR3 covers 15 residues. V lost 2 bases, J lost 1 base, and 9 bases lay in between. The DNA of the CDR3 is TGCGCCAGCAGCCAACATTCGGGGTCTGGAAACACCATATATTTT. Protein product: CASSQHSGSGNTIYF.

V and J are TRBV7-2 and TRBJ2-7; no clear D gene. This CDR3 is built from 14 residues. V was clipped by 5 bases and J by 3 bases, with 14 bases between them. Germline lookup yields CDR1 SGHTA and CDR2 FQGNSA. In DNA, the CDR3 is TGTGCCAGCAGCCAGGCCCCCTCCAACTACGAGCAGTACTTC. This gives the protein CASSQAPSNYEQYF. Based on the CDR3 plus reference TRBV7-2 and TRBJ2-7, the full variable domain is GAGVSQSPSNKVTEKGKDVELRCDPISGHTALYWYRQSLGQGLEFLIYFQGNSAPDKSGLPSDRFSAERTGGSVSTLTIQRTQQEDSAVYLCASSQAPSNYEQYFGPGTRLTVT.

This chain connects TRBV6-2 or TRBV6-3 to TRBJ2-7, with D possibly being TRBD1 (5 bases). From germline, CDR1 is MNHEY and CDR2 SVGEGT. The CDR3 totals 16 residues. Trimming pared 5 bases from V and 0 bases from J, leaving 17 bases between. CDR3 nucleotide sequence: TGTGCCAGCAGTCATTCGACAGTTATTGGCTCCTACGAGCAGTACTTC. It encodes CASSHSTVIGSYEQYF.

V and J are TRBV12-3 or TRBV12-4 and TRBJ2-1; a possible D gene is TRBD2 (5 bases). V lost 3 bases and J lost 9, with 9 bases in between. This CDR3 region has 12 residues. CDR3 DNA sequence: TGTGCCAGCAGTTTCTTGGCGGGTGAGCAGTTCTTC. Translating it yields CASSFLAGEQFF.

The rearrangement joins TRBV18 to TRBJ2-7, with 7 bases matching TRBD1. The CDR3 is made up of 13 amino acids. In germline, CDR1 is KGHSH, CDR2 LQKENI. J gave up 4 bases and V 3 bases, and 3 bases lay outside the gene matches. In DNA, the CDR3 is TGTGCCAGCTCACCCGGGACAGTTTACGAGCAGTACTTC. The encoded protein is CASSPGTVYEQYF.

The chain has TRBV10-2 and TRBJ2-7; 7 positions agree with TRBD1. Trimming at V came to 2 bases and at J to 3 bases, leaving 7 bases not matched to a gene. Germline V gene data show CDR1 as WSHSY and CDR2 as SAAADI. The CDR3 consists of 15 residues. The CDR3 DNA sequence: TGCGCCAGCAGTGAGCCGGTGAGGGGGCTCTACGAGCAGTACTTC. Translating gives CASSEPVRGLYEQYF.

The chain combines TRBV6-5 with TRBJ1-2; 7 bases align to TRBD1. The CDR3 runs 12 residues. Germline values: CDR1 MNHEY, CDR2 SVGAGI. J gave up 7 bases and V 6 bases, and 5 bases lay outside the gene matches. CDR3 coding DNA: TGTGCCAGCAGCACAGGGGTGCGTGGCTACACCTTC. This translates into CASSTGVRGYTF.

In its sample, this clone ranks as medium-sized. The chain uses TRBV12-3 or TRBV12-4 and TRBJ1-3, with D perhaps matching TRBD1 (5 bases). The CDR3 sequence is 11 residues long. V was shortened by 5 bases and J by 8 bases, with 7 bases between the two germline ends. CDR3 nucleotides: TGTGCCAGCAGTGCAGGGTACACCATATATTTT. It specifies CASSAGYTIYF.

V is TRBV12-3 or TRBV12-4 and J is TRBJ1-3; unclear D gene. The V and J ends lost 6 bases and 0 bases respectively, with 6 bases between them. CDR3 length: 13 amino acids. Written as DNA, the CDR3 is TGTGCCAGCAGACCCAGCTCTGGAAACACCATATATTTT. Its protein product is CASRPSSGNTIYF.

The J gene is TRBJ2-2, the V gene TRBV9; 10 nucleotides agree with TRBD2. With 0 bases clipped from V and 0 bases from J, the junction kept 5 bases outside the gene matches. CDR1 is SGDLS and CDR2 is YYNGEE in the germline V gene. CDR3 length: 18 residues. The CDR3 spells CASSVDASGGANTGELFF. CDR3 in DNA: TGTGCCAGCAGCGTAGATGCTAGCGGGGGCGCGAACACCGGGGAGCTGTTTTTT.

The rearrangement links TRBV7-9 to TRBJ1-2, with D unclear. Trimming stripped 1 base from V and 6 bases from J, with 6 bases between. The CDR3 totals 12 residues. The germline V gene encodes CDR1 SEHNR and CDR2 FQNEAQ (reference sequence). The CDR3 DNA reads TGTGCCAGCAGCTTAGAACAGAATGGCTACACCTTC. As protein: CASSLEQNGYTF.

The gene calls are TRBV6-6 and TRBJ2-1; 9 nucleotides align to TRBD2. The germline gives CDR1 MNHNY, CDR2 SVGAGI (reference sequence). With 6 bases clipped from V and 11 bases from J, the junction kept 5 bases outside the gene matches. The CDR3 runs 12 residues. For the CDR3, the DNA is TGTGCCAGCAGGGCTAGCGGGGATAAGCAGTTCTTC. Its translation is CASRASGDKQFF.

V is TRBV4-3 and J is TRBJ2-7; 8 bases map to TRBD2. V shed 0 bases, J shed 7 bases, and the junction held 11 bases outside the gene matches. The germline CDR1 and CDR2 sequences are LGHNA and YSLEER. The CDR3 spans 16 residues. This CDR3 is CASSQDGGGRMEEQYF. CDR3 nucleotide sequence: TGCGCCAGCAGCCAAGATGGGGGCGGGAGGATGGAGGAGCAGTACTTC.

The chain employs TRBV30 and TRBJ1-3; 10 nucleotides agree with TRBD1. The CDR3 has 12 residues. Germline CDR1 GTSNPN, CDR2 SVGIG (reference sequence). Trimming at V came to 8 bases and at J to 2 bases, leaving 0 bases not matched to a gene. The CDR3 coding sequence is TGTGCCGGACAGGGGGCTGGAAACACCATATATTTT. Translated: CAGQGAGNTIYF.

This clone was recorded a few times. The chain has TRBV7-2 and TRBJ2-2, with D tentatively TRBD1 (7 bases). CDR3 length: 14 amino acids. In germline, CDR1 is SGHTA, CDR2 FQGNSA. V lost 3 bases and J lost 4, with 9 bases in between. The CDR3 protein is CASSFQGGTGELFF. CDR3 bases: TGTGCCAGCAGCTTTCAGGGGGGCACCGGGGAGCTGTTTTTT.